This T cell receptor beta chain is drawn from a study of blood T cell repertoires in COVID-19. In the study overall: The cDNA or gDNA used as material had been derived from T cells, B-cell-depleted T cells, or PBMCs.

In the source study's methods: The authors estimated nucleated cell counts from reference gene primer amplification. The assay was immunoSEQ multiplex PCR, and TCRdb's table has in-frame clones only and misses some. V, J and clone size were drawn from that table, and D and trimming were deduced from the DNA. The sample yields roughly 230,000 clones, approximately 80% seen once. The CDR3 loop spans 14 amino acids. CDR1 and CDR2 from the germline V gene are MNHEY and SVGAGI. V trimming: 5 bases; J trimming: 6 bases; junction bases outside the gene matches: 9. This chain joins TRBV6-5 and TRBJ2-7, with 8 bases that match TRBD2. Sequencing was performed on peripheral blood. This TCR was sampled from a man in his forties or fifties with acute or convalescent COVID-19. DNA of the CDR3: TGTGCCAGCAGTACGACGCGGGGGGCGGGCGAGCAGTACTTC. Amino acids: CASSTTRGAGEQYF.